What follows describes a single T cell receptor (beta chain). As yet, its antigen is unknown. TCR sequencing used cDNA made by reverse transcription of extracted RNA. Libraries were prepared by immunoSEQ multiplex PCR; TCRdb keeps only in-frame clonotypes and omits some of them. The sample yields 100,000 to 150,000 clones, 47% seen once. The CDR3 extends over 14 amino acids. Trimming stripped 6 bases from V and 5 bases from J, with 14 bases between. From germline, CDR1 is SNHLY and CDR2 FYNNEI. Researchers took lesional scalp punch biopsies and peripheral blood from people who were alopecia areata patients. Sorting of CD4+ and CD8+ T cells was performed on PBMCs. This specimen belongs to a study of CD8+ T cells in alopecia areata. Study observations and caveats: Tissue-resident alphabeta T cells belonging to normal skin likewise get sequenced within scalp specimens. Between patients, shared TCR sequences were less clear than in mice. This was possibly due in part to HLA diversity in the patient population.

V gene TRBV2 combines with J gene TRBJ1-5; D gene ambiguous. The sequence was collected from a human donor with alopecia areata. Sample: NKG2D-low CD8+ T cells sorted from blood. The CDR3 region has the DNA TGTGCCAGCAGCCCCGACAAGTACTATCAGCCCCAGCATTTT. Amino acid sequence: CASSPDKYYQPQHF. Supplemented by reference TRBV2 and TRBJ1-5, the full variable domain reads EPEVTQTPSHQVTQMGQEVILRCVPISNHLYFYWYRQILGQKVEFLVSFYNNEISEKSEIFDDQFSVERPDGSNFTLKIRSTKLEDSAMYFCASSPDKYYQPQHFGDGTRLSIL.